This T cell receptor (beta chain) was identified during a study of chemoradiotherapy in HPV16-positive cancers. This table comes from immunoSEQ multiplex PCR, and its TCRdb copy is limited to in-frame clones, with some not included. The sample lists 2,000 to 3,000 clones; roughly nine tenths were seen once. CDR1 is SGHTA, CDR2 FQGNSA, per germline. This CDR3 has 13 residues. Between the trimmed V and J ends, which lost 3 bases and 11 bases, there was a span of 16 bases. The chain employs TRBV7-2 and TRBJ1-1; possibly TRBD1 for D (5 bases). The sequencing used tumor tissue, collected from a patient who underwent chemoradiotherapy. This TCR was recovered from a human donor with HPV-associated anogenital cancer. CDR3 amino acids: CASSFLGEGRAFF. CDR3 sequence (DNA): TGTGCCAGCAGCTTTCTAGGGGAGGGGCGGGCTTTCTTT. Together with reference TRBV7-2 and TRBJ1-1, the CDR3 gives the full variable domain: GAGVSQSPSNKVTEKGKDVELRCDPISGHTALYWYRQSLGQGLEFLIYFQGNSAPDKSGLPSDRFSAERTGGSVSTLTIQRTQQEDSAVYLCASSFLGEGRAFFGQGTRLTVV.